This entry describes one T cell receptor beta chain. The antigen this receptor binds is unknown. The sample holds no much larger clone one base away, and base qualities are not on file. Sequencing of the TRB variable region was done with the immunoSEQ hsTCRB v3.0 assay at survey level resolution. The targeted TRB sequencing depth was about 40,000-50,000 T-cell genomes per sample. Pooled TRB libraries were sequenced on an Illumina MiSeq with a v3 150-cycle kit. Per the source publication's procedure: Repertoire analysis was performed in R inside a reproducible Nextflow workflow that covered QC, data transformation and analysis. LymphoSeq2, an R package for exploring AIRR-Seq data, was used to implement the custom analyses. A handful of samples yielding fewer than 5000 total TRB sequences were excluded, leaving over 150 analyzed HIV repertoires. Of the 180 to 200 retained HIV repertoires, about 60 were collected before and approximately 130 after ART initiation. Each repertoire was downsampled to 5000 TRB nucleotide sequences, and summary statistics were averaged across 100 downsampling iterations. TRB sequences were retained for analysis only if CDR3 regions of at least seven amino acids were present. Two measures captured diversity: a Shannon entropy-derived clonality score and the Gini coefficient. In repertoire networks, the top 5000 CDR3 amino acid sequences were linked whenever an edit distance of one separated two sequences. For TRB CDR3 amino acid sequences, antigen specificity groups and MHC restriction were predicted with GLIPH2. CDR3 amino acid sequences were matched against VDJdb and McPAS-TCR to flag known CMV, EBV, HIV or tissue antigen associations. Pre-ART, post-ART and control groups were compared with Wilcoxon signed-rank tests and Holm-Bonferroni correction. Here the immuneACCESS table is served through TCRdb, limited to in-frame sequences with V and J called. Missing clones are a known gap in these copies; in checked studies unresolved V genes cover under half, and the rest lacks a known reason. V and J calls and clone size are those listed in that table; D and trimming were worked out from the DNA. This sample gives approximately 23,000 clones in total; around 84% of them show up just once. The ten biggest clones cover about 4.6% of the sample.

V gives up 0 bases and J gives up 3 bases, and the segment between their germline ends measures 9 bases. The germline V gene supplies CDR1 SGHRS and CDR2 YFSETQ. Counted from cysteine to phenylalanine, this CDR3 has 15 amino acids. Of the read, only the CDR3 DNA is kept; its 45 bases are in frame from base 1. The data were taken from a study of long-term antiretroviral therapy in people with HIV (dated by TCRdb to 2021 to 2024). Background on the whole study: Collection of the earliest samples took place about a decade ahead of the 2015 WHO recommendation for immediate ART, at a time when ART was typically delayed until CD4 counts fell. This retrospective serial study examined whether starting ART and sustained HIV suppression were associated with changes in the composition and diversity of the TRB repertoire in peripheral blood. The cohort contributed 150 to 200 cryopreserved PBMC samples from about 31 adults with confirmed HIV infection, collected serially over a mean of about six years (range 1-12). Of the roughly 30 participants with HIV, ten to eleven were female. No cross-contamination during QIAcube processing turned up in test extractions that ran a monoclonal T-cell line alongside 30 to 40 polyclonal samples.

To be included, a participant needed at least one PBMC sample from before ART initiation plus at least two post-ART samples. Every participant with HIV received treatment in the United States of America. Before DNA extraction, cryopreserved samples of 1-10 million PBMC were thawed and washed. At the time of the earliest PBMC sample, participants with HIV were aged between about 20 and 54 years. PBMC samples from each participant spanned 1-4 timepoints before ART initiation and 2-8 timepoints after ART initiation, with a median of 7 samples. Serial HIV viral load, CD4+ T-cell count, ART history and demographic data were obtained for every participant. A Qiagen kit on a QIAcube was used to extract genomic DNA from unsorted PBMC, with samples processed in batches of 12. Study-wide findings and limitations: Unsorted PBMC were profiled instead of sorted CD4+ and CD8+ T cells because pre-ART samples had limited cell numbers. Compared with controls, HIV repertoires had narrower CDR3 length ranges, and the network structure pointed to an antigen-experienced repertoire that shifted only slightly toward naive after ART. Inferences about post-ART repertoire changes are limited because no data were available on ART adherence, viral resistance or therapy changes. Starting ART was linked to a significant rise in TRB diversity, yet even with long-term ART the diversity remained significantly lower than in transplant donor controls. The samples span the years 2004 to 2017, and the ART regimens used at that time may not be as effective as current regimens. Expanded TRB clones identified before ART initiation dominated the repertoire at all time points, although this dominance fluctuated and declined in many PLHIV after ART. Owing to limited PBMC availability, only the TCR beta chain was sequenced, without alpha chain pairing.

The origin of this receptor is a man in his thirties or forties with HIV. Sequenced material: unsorted PBMCs, taken roughly 5.7 years after starting antiretroviral therapy. The chain was built from TRBV5-1 and TRBJ2-2; possibly the D gene is TRBD2, per 7 matching bases. The nucleotides are TGCGCCAGCAGCTTGGTAGGGGGGGACACCGGGGAGCTGTTTTTT. It specifies CASSLVGGDTGELFF.